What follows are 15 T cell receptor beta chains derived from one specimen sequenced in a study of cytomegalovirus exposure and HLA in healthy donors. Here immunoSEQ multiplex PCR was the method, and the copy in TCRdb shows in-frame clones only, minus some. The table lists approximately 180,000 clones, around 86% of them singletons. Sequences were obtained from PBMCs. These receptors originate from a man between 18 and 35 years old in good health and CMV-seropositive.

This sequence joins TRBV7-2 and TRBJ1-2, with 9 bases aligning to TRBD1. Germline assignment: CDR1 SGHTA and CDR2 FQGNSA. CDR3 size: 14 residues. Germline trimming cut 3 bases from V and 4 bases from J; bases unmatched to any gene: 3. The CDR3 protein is CASSFMDRGYGYTF. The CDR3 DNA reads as TGTGCCAGCAGCTTTATGGACAGGGGCTATGGCTACACCTTC.

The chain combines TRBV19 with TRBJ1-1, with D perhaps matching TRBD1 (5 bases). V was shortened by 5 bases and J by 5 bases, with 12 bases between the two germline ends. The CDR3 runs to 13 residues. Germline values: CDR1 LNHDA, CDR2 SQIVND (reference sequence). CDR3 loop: CASSWGGETEAFF. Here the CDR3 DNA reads TGTGCCAGTAGTTGGGGGGGTGAGACTGAAGCTTTCTTT. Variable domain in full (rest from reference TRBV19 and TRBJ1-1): DGGITQSPKYLFRKEGQNVTLSCEQNLNHDAMYWYRQDPGQGLRLIYYSQIVNDFQKGDIAEGYSVSREKKESFPLTVTSAQKNPTAFYLCASSWGGETEAFFGQGTRLTVV.

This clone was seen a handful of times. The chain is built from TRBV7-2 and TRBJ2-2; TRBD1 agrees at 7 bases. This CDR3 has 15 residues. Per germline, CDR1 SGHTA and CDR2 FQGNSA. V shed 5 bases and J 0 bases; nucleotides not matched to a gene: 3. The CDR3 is CASSLDRANTGELFF. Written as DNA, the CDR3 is TGTGCCAGCAGCCTCGACAGGGCGAACACCGGGGAGCTGTTTTTT.

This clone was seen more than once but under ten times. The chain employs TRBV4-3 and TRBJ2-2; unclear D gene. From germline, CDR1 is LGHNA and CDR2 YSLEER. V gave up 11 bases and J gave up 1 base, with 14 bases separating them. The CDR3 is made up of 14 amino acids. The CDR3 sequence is CASSRLVNTGELFF. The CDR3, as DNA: TGCGCCTCCTCCCGTCTAGTGAACACCGGGGAGCTGTTTTTT.

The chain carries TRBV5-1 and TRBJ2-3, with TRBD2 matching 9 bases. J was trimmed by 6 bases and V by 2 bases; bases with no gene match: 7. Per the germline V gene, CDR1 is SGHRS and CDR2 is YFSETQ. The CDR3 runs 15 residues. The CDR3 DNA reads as TGCGCCAGCAGCTTCGGGCGGGGGGGCCGGGATACGCAGTATTTT. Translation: CASSFGRGGRDTQYF.

The DNA for the CDR3 is TGTGCCAGCAGTTTACTTAATCAGCCCCAGCATTTT. This translates into CASSLLNQPQHF. The J gene is TRBJ1-5, the V gene TRBV27; D is unresolved. The CDR3 consists of 12 residues. The V gene's germline CDR1 is MNHEY and CDR2 SMNVEV (reference sequence). V dropped 2 bases and J dropped 4 bases, with 3 bases sitting between them.

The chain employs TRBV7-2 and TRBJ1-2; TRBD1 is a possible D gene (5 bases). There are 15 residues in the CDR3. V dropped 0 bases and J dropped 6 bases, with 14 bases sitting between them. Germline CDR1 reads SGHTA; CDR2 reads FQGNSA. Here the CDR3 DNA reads TGTGCCAGCAGCTTAGCGGCAGGGTTTGGGGATGGCTACACCTTC. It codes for CASSLAAGFGDGYTF.

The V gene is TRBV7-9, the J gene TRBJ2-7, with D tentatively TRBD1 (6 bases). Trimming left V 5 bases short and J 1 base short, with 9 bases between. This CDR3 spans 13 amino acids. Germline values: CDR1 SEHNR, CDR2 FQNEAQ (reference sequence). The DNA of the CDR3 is TGTGCCAGCAGCCGCACAGGGTCCTACGAGCAGTACTTC. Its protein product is CASSRTGSYEQYF.

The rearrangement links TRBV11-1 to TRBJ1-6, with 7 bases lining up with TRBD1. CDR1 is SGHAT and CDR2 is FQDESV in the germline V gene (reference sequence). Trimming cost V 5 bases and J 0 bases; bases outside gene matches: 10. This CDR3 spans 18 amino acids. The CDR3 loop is CASSPTGTESSYNSPLHF. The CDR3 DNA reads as TGTGCCAGCAGCCCTACCGGGACAGAGAGCTCCTATAATTCACCCCTCCACTTT.

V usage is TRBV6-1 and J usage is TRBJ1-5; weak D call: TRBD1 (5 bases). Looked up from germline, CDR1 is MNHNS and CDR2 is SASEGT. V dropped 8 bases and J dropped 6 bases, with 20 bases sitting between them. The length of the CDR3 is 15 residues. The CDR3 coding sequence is TGTGCCAGCGGCGGCAGGGAAGCTTTCGGTCAGCCCCAGCATTTT. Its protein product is CASGGREAFGQPQHF.

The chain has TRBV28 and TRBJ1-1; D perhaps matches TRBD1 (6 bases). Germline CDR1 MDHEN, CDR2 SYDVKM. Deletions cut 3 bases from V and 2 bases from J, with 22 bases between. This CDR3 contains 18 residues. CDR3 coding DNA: TGTGCCAGCAGTTTTGGTCCCTTCCTCACAGGGCTCAACACTGAAGCTTTCTTT. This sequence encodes CASSFGPFLTGLNTEAFF.

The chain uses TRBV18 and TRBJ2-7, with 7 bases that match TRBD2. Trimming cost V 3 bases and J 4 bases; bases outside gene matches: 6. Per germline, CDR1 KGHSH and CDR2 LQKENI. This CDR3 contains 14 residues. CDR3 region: CASSPGTTRYEQYF. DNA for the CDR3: TGTGCCAGCTCACCCGGGACTACAAGGTACGAGCAGTACTTC.

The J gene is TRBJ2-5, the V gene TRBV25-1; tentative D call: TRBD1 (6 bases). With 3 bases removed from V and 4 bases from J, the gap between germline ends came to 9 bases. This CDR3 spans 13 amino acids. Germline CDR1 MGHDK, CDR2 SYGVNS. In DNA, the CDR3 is TGTGCCAGCAGTGACACAGGGATAGAGACCCAGTACTTC. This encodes CASSDTGIETQYF.

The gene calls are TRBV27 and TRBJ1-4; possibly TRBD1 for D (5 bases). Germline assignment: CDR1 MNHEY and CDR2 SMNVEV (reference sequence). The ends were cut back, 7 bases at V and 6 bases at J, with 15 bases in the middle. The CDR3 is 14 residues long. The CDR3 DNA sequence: TGTGCCAGCACCATACGTTGGGGGGATGAAAAACTGTTTTTT. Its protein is CASTIRWGDEKLFF.

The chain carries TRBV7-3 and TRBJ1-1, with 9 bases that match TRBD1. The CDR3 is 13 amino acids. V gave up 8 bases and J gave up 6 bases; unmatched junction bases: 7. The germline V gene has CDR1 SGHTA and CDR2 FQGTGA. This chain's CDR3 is CASGPGQGPEAFF. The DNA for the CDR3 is TGTGCCAGCGGACCGGGACAGGGACCTGAAGCTTTCTTT.